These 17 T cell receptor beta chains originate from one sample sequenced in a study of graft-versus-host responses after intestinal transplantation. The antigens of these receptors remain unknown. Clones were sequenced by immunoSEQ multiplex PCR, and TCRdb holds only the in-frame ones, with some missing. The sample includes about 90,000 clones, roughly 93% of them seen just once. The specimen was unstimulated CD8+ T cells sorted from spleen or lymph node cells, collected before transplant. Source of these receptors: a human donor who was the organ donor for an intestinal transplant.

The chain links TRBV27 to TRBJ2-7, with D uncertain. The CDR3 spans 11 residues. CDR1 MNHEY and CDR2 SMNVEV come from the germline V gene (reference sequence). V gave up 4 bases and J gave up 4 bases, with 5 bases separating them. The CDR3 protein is CASSSHYEQYF. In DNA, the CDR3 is TGTGCCAGCAGTTCCCATTACGAGCAGTACTTC.

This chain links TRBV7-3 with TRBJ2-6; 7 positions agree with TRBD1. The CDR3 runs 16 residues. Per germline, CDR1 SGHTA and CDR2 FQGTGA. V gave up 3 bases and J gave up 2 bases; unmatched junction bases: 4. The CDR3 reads CASSLVQGAGANVLTF. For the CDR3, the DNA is TGTGCCAGCAGCTTGGTGCAGGGGGCTGGGGCCAACGTCCTGACTTTC.

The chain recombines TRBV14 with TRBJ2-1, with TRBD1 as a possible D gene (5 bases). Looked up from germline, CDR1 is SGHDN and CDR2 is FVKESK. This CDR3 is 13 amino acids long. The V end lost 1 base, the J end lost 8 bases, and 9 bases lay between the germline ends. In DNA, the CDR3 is TGTGCCAGCAGCCAAGGGTCCAGGGATGAGCAGTTCTTC. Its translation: CASSQGSRDEQFF.

DNA for the CDR3: TGTGCCAGCTCCAGGAGGGGTCCAAACAATGAGCAGTTCTTC. Protein: CASSRRGPNNEQFF. The V and J genes are TRBV25-1 and TRBJ2-1; D possibly corresponds to TRBD2 (6 bases). Trimming took off 8 bases at V and 5 bases at J, with 16 bases between the two ends. CDR1 and CDR2 from the germline V gene are MGHDK and SYGVNS. The CDR3 sequence is 14 residues long.

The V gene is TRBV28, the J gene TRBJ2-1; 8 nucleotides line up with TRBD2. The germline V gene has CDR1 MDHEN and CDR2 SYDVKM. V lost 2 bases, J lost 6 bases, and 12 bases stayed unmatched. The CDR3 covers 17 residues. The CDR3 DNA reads TGTGCCAGCAGTTTACCCCCGTTTGCGGGAGGTTCCAATGAGCAGTTCTTC. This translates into CASSLPPFAGGSNEQFF.

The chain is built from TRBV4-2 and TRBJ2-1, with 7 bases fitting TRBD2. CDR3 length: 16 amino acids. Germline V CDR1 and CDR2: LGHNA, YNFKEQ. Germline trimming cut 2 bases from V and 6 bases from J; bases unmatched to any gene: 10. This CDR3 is CASSQLWLAEGNEQFF. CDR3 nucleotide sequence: TGTGCCAGCAGCCAACTCTGGCTAGCGGAGGGCAATGAGCAGTTCTTC.

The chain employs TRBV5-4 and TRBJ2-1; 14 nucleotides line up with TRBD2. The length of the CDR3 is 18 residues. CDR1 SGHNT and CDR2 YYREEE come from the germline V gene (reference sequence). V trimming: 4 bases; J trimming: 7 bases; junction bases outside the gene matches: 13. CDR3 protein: CASSPRPAGTSGGNEQFF. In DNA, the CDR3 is TGTGCCAGCAGCCCGCGGCCCGCCGGGACTAGCGGGGGAAATGAGCAGTTCTTC.

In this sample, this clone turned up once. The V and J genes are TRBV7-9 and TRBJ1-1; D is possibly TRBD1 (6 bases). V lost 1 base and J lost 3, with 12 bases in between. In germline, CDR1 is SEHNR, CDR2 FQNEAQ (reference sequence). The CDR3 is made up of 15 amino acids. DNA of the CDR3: TGTGCCAGCAGCTTAGTAGGGGGACCGGACACTGAAGCTTTCTTT. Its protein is CASSLVGGPDTEAFF.

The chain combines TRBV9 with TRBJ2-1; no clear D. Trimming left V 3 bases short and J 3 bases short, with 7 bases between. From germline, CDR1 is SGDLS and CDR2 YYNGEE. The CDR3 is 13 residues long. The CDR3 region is CASSDDNYNEQFF. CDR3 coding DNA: TGTGCCAGCAGCGACGACAACTACAATGAGCAGTTCTTC.

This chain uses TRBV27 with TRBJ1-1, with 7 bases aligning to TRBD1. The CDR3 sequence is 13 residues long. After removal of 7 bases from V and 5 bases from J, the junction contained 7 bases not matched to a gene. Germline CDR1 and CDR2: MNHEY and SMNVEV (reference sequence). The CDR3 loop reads CASTQTGRTEAFF. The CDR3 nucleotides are TGTGCCAGCACCCAGACAGGGAGAACTGAAGCTTTCTTT.

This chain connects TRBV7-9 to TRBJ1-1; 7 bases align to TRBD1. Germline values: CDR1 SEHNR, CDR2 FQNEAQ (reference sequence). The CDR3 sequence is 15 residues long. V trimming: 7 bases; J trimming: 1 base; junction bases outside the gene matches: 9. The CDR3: CASNRRGGWNTEAFF. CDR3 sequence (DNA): TGTGCCAGCAATAGACGAGGGGGCTGGAACACTGAAGCTTTCTTT.

DNA for the CDR3: TGTGCCAGCAGTTTCAGGGAAGACTATGGCTACACCTTC. This translates into CASSFREDYGYTF. The chain joins TRBV27 to TRBJ1-2; tentative D call: TRBD1 (5 bases). The CDR3 is 13 residues long. Trimming pared 3 bases from V and 3 bases from J, leaving 8 bases between. Germline CDR1 is MNHEY and CDR2 is SMNVEV (reference sequence).

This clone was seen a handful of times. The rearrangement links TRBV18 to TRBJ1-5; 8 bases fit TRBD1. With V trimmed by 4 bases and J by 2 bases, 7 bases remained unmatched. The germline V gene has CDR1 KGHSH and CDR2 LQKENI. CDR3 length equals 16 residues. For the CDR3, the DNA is TGTGCCAGCTCACATATGCAGGGGGCAGGCAATCAGCCCCAGCATTTT. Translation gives CASSHMQGAGNQPQHF.

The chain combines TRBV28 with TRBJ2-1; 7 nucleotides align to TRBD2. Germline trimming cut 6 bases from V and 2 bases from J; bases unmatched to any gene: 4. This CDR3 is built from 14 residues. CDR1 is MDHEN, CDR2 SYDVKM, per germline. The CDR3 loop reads CASRTLATYNEQFF. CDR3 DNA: TGTGCCAGCAGGACACTAGCGACCTACAATGAGCAGTTCTTC.

CDR3 DNA: TGTGCCTGGAGGGCGGTTCTAGTTTCCGGGGAGCTGTTTTTT. Translated, it gives CAWRAVLVSGELFF. The chain couples TRBV30 to TRBJ2-2; D not resolved. CDR1 GTSNPN and CDR2 SVGIG come from the germline V gene (reference sequence). V lost 3 bases to trimming and J lost 6 bases, with 14 bases between them. The CDR3 length is 14 residues.

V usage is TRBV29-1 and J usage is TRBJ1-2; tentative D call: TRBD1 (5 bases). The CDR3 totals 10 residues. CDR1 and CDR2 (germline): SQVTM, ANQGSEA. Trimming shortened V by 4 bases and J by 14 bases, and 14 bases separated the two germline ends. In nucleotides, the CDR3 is TGCAGCGTTGTTCTCAGGGCGGAGACCTTC. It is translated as CSVVLRAETF.

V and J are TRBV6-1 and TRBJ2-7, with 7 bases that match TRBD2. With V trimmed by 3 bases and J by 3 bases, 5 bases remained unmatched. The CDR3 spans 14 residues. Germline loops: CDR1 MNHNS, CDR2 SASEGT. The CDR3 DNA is TGTGCCAGCAGTGAGGGAGGGACTTACTACGAGCAGTACTTC. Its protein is CASSEGGTYYEQYF.